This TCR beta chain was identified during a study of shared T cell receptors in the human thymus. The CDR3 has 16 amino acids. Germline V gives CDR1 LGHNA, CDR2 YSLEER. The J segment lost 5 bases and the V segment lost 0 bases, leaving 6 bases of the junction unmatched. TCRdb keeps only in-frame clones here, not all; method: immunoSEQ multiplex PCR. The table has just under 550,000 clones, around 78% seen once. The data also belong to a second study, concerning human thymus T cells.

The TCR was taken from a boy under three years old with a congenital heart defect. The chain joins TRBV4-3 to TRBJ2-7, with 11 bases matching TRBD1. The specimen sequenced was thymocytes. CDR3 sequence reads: CASSQDSGQGGHEQYF. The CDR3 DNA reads TGCGCCAGCAGCCAAGATTCGGGACAGGGGGGCCACGAGCAGTACTTC.